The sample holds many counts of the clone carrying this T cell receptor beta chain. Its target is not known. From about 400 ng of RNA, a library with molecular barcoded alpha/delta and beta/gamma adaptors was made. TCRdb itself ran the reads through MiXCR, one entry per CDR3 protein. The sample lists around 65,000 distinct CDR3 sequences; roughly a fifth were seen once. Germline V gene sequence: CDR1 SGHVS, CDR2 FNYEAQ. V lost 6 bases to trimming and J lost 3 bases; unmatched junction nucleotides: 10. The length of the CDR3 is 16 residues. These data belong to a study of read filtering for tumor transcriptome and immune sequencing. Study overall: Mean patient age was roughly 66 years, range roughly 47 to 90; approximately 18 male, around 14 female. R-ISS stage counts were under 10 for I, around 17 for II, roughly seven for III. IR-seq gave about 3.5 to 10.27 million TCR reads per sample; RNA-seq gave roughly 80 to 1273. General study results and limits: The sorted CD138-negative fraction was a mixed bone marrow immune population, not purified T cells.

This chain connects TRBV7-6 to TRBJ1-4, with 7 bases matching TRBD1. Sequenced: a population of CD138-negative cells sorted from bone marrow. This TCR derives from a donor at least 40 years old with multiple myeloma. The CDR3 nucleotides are TGTGCCAGCAGACGCGCACCGGGACAGTCTAATGAAAAACTGTTTTTT. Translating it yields CASRRAPGQSNEKLFF.